These 29 T cell receptor beta chains were sequenced from one sample in a study of cytomegalovirus exposure and HLA in healthy donors. 13 Jbeta primers and 60 Vbeta primers were used for the PCR. Assay used: immunoSEQ multiplex PCR; TCRdb lists only in-frame clones, some missing. The table records 100,000 to 150,000 clones, 80% of them present only once. Sequenced input: PBMCs. The receptors were sampled from a woman between 40 and 55 years old in good health and CMV-seronegative.

A single count supports this clone. The genes are TRBV9 and TRBJ2-7, with 11 bases aligning to TRBD1. Trimming cost V 0 bases and J 3 bases; bases outside gene matches: 2. Germline V gene data show CDR1 as SGDLS and CDR2 as YYNGEE. The CDR3 contains 15 residues. CDR3 in amino acids: CASSVAGTGGYEQYF. Written as DNA, the CDR3 is TGTGCCAGCAGCGTAGCGGGGACAGGGGGCTACGAGCAGTACTTC. The variable domain in full, with the rest retrieved from reference TRBV9 and TRBJ2-7, is DSGVTQTPKHLITATGQRVTLRCSPRSGDLSVYWYQQSLDQGLQFLIQYYNGEERAKGNILERFSAQQFPDLHSELNLSSLELGDSALYFCASSVAGTGGYEQYFGPGTRLTVT.

This clone came up once. The V gene is TRBV29-1, the J gene TRBJ1-2, with 7 bases that match TRBD1. Trimming removed 7 bases from V and 7 bases from J; junction bases left unmatched: 6. The germline V gene encodes CDR1 SQVTM and CDR2 ANQGSEA. The CDR3 contains 11 residues. CDR3 in amino acids: CSAGGGGGYTF. The CDR3 DNA is TGCAGCGCAGGAGGGGGCGGTGGCTACACCTTC.

The chain carries TRBV6-1 and TRBJ2-5; tentative D call: TRBD2 (6 bases). CDR1 and CDR2 from the germline V gene are MNHNS and SASEGT. The CDR3 has 16 amino acids. The V gene lost 2 bases and the J gene lost 5 bases, with 18 bases spanning the gap. CDR3 in amino acids: CASSEWVGDSRETQYF. The DNA of the CDR3 is TGTGCCAGCAGTGAATGGGTAGGGGACTCAAGGGAGACCCAGTACTTC.

V and J are TRBV7-2 and TRBJ2-2; D is uncertain. The ends were cut back, 5 bases at V and 0 bases at J, with 4 bases in the middle. Germline V CDR1 and CDR2: SGHTA, FQGNSA. This CDR3 comprises 13 residues. The CDR3 sequence is CASSPTNTGELFF. The CDR3 coding sequence is TGTGCCAGCAGCCCAACGAACACCGGGGAGCTGTTTTTT.

J is TRBJ1-1 and V is TRBV9; D unresolved. CDR1 is SGDLS and CDR2 is YYNGEE in the germline V gene. The length of the CDR3 is 16 residues. Trimming took 0 bases from V and 0 from J, leaving 12 bases between them. The CDR3 loop reads CASSVGLDPLNTEAFF. Here the CDR3 DNA reads TGTGCCAGCAGCGTAGGGCTAGATCCCCTGAACACTGAAGCTTTCTTT. The variable domain in full, completed from reference TRBV9 and TRBJ1-1, reads DSGVTQTPKHLITATGQRVTLRCSPRSGDLSVYWYQQSLDQGLQFLIQYYNGEERAKGNILERFSAQQFPDLHSELNLSSLELGDSALYFCASSVGLDPLNTEAFFGQGTRLTVV.

The chain combines TRBV19 with TRBJ1-4, with D possibly being TRBD1 (5 bases). The CDR3 is 16 residues long. Germline V lookup: CDR1 LNHDA, CDR2 SQIVND (reference sequence). V gave up 2 bases and J gave up 7 bases, with 17 bases separating them. The CDR3 nucleotides are TGTGCCAGTAGTATAACCCCCTTAAGCAGGGCTGAAAAACTGTTTTTT. Residues: CASSITPLSRAEKLFF. The complete variable domain, with remaining parts taken from reference TRBV19 and TRBJ1-4, reads DGGITQSPKYLFRKEGQNVTLSCEQNLNHDAMYWYRQDPGQGLRLIYYSQIVNDFQKGDIAEGYSVSREKKESFPLTVTSAQKNPTAFYLCASSITPLSRAEKLFFGSGTQLSVL.

CDR3: CASSVGGTPQYF. The CDR3 DNA is TGTGCCAGCAGCGTAGGAGGGACTCCCCAGTACTTC. This sequence joins TRBV9 and TRBJ2-5; a weak D match, TRBD2 (6 bases). CDR3 size: 12 residues. Germline V CDR1 and CDR2: SGDLS, YYNGEE. V lost 0 bases and J lost 9, with 9 bases in between.

J is TRBJ2-2 and V is TRBV7-3; the match to TRBD1 covers 10 bases. The CDR3 contains 15 residues. The germline V gene has CDR1 SGHTA and CDR2 FQGTGA. The trim removed 3 bases at V and 7 bases at J, leaving 5 bases unmatched. The CDR3, as DNA: TGTGCCAGCAGCTTGCAAGGGACAGGGGTCGGGGAGCTGTTTTTT. Translating gives CASSLQGTGVGELFF.

This sequence joins TRBV5-1 and TRBJ2-3; TRBD1 matches 9 bases. CDR3 length: 17 amino acids. Germline assignment: CDR1 SGHRS and CDR2 YFSETQ. V shed 4 bases, J shed 2 bases, and the junction held 11 bases outside the gene matches. The CDR3 DNA sequence: TGCGCCAGCAGCCAAGAACCACAGGGGGCCCCCACAGATACGCAGTATTTT. Protein: CASSQEPQGAPTDTQYF.

This clone was detected only once. The genes are TRBV2 and TRBJ2-4; TRBD1 matches at 8 bases. In germline, CDR1 is SNHLY, CDR2 FYNNEI. The CDR3 is 15 amino acids. V shed 5 bases and J 2 bases; nucleotides not matched to a gene: 5. CDR3: CASSPTGGPKNIQYF. The CDR3 nucleotides are TGTGCCAGCAGTCCAACAGGGGGACCCAAAAACATTCAGTACTTC.

The chain recombines TRBV19 with TRBJ1-2; 10 positions agree with TRBD1. The CDR3 has 14 residues. J gave up 2 bases and V 7 bases, and 4 bases lay outside the gene matches. Germline CDR1 LNHDA, CDR2 SQIVND (reference sequence). CDR3 sequence reads: CASNRGQGNYGYTF. In DNA form, the CDR3 reads TGTGCCAGTAACCGGGGACAGGGGAACTATGGCTACACCTTC. The full variable domain, its missing parts supplied by reference TRBV19 and TRBJ1-2, is DGGITQSPKYLFRKEGQNVTLSCEQNLNHDAMYWYRQDPGQGLRLIYYSQIVNDFQKGDIAEGYSVSREKKESFPLTVTSAQKNPTAFYLCASNRGQGNYGYTFGSGTRLTVV.

The genes are TRBV19 and TRBJ1-3; D call uncertain. Per the germline V gene, CDR1 is LNHDA and CDR2 is SQIVND (reference sequence). The CDR3 is made up of 12 amino acids. V lost 8 bases, J lost 0 bases, and 5 bases lay in between. Written as DNA, the CDR3 is TGTGCCAGTGTTAGCTCTGGAAACACCATATATTTT. This translates into CASVSSGNTIYF.

CDR3 nucleotides: TGTGCCAGCAGCGCATCTAAGGGGGAGCCCCAGCATTTT. Encoded protein: CASSASKGEPQHF. The chain links TRBV2 to TRBJ1-5; a possible D gene is TRBD1 (6 bases). Germline lookup yields CDR1 SNHLY and CDR2 FYNNEI. This CDR3 spans 13 amino acids. Trimming took 6 bases from V and 8 from J, leaving 14 bases between them.

The chain joins TRBV10-3 to TRBJ2-3, with TRBD2 as a possible D gene (6 bases). The ends were cut back, 6 bases at V and 6 bases at J, with 19 bases in the middle. CDR3 length: 15 amino acids. The germline gives CDR1 ENHRY, CDR2 SYGVKD. The chain's CDR3 is CAIRNRDSPGDTQYF. In DNA, the CDR3 is TGTGCCATCAGGAACCGGGACTCCCCGGGGGATACGCAGTATTTT.

The J gene is TRBJ2-7, the V gene TRBV4-3; TRBD1 aligns across 10 bases. Trimming cost V 4 bases and J 2 bases; bases outside gene matches: 5. The CDR3 loop spans 15 amino acids. Germline CDR1 reads LGHNA; CDR2 reads YSLEER. CDR3 in DNA: TGCGCCAGCAGCCCGGGACAGGGGCCGGCCTACGAGCAGTACTTC. Protein product: CASSPGQGPAYEQYF.

This chain uses TRBV4-2 with TRBJ2-5, with D maybe TRBD1 (5 bases). Germline CDR1 and CDR2: LGHNA and YNFKEQ. This CDR3 contains 14 residues. Trimming pared 1 base from V and 0 bases from J, leaving 6 bases between. The CDR3 protein is CASSQGQYQETQYF. The CDR3 DNA reads as TGTGCCAGCAGCCAAGGACAGTACCAAGAGACCCAGTACTTC.

A few counts support this clone. The chain employs TRBV15 and TRBJ2-6; TRBD2 might be the D (6 bases). The CDR3 runs to 17 residues. With 5 bases removed from V and 0 bases from J, the gap between germline ends came to 14 bases. Germline V gene lookup returns CDR1 LNHNV and CDR2 YYDKDF (reference sequence). CDR3 nucleotide sequence: TGTGCCACCAGCGGGGGACTGCTGGGCTCTGGGGCCAACGTCCTGACTTTC. Translated, it gives CATSGGLLGSGANVLTF.

CDR3: CASSIGGGLGEKLFF. Here the CDR3 DNA reads TGTGCCAGTAGTATCGGGGGGGGGCTTGGAGAAAAACTGTTTTTT. This chain joins TRBV19 and TRBJ1-4; TRBD1 might be the D (6 bases). In germline, CDR1 is LNHDA, CDR2 SQIVND (reference sequence). The V end lost 3 bases, the J end lost 8 bases, and 16 bases lay between the germline ends. The CDR3 spans 15 residues. Supplemented by reference TRBV19 and TRBJ1-4, the full variable domain reads DGGITQSPKYLFRKEGQNVTLSCEQNLNHDAMYWYRQDPGQGLRLIYYSQIVNDFQKGDIAEGYSVSREKKESFPLTVTSAQKNPTAFYLCASSIGGGLGEKLFFGSGTQLSVL.

The V and J genes are TRBV28 and TRBJ2-3; D is perhaps TRBD2 (6 bases). V was clipped by 4 bases and J by 7 bases, with 15 bases between them. Germline V lookup: CDR1 MDHEN, CDR2 SYDVKM. The CDR3 contains 14 residues. Here the CDR3 DNA reads TGTGCCAGCAGTTCAACGGGGGATCTCTATACGCAGTATTTT. Protein sequence: CASSSTGDLYTQYF.

This clone appeared many times. V and J are TRBV2 and TRBJ2-7; the match to TRBD2 covers 10 bases. Looked up from germline, CDR1 is SNHLY and CDR2 is FYNNEI. Trimming at V came to 6 bases and at J to 7 bases, leaving 6 bases not matched to a gene. The CDR3 is made up of 13 amino acids. This chain's CDR3 is CASSPSGREEQYF. CDR3 sequence (DNA): TGTGCCAGCAGCCCTAGCGGGAGAGAGGAGCAGTACTTC. Combining the CDR3 with reference TRBV2 and TRBJ2-7 gives the whole variable domain EPEVTQTPSHQVTQMGQEVILRCVPISNHLYFYWYRQILGQKVEFLVSFYNNEISEKSEIFDDQFSVERPDGSNFTLKIRSTKLEDSAMYFCASSPSGREEQYFGPGTRLTVT.

The V and J genes are TRBV28 and TRBJ1-5; no definite D call. The CDR3 is 15 amino acids. Germline loops: CDR1 MDHEN, CDR2 SYDVKM. The V gene lost 3 bases and the J gene lost 3 bases, with 12 bases spanning the gap. CDR3 in amino acids: CASSFPTFDNQPQHF. In DNA form, the CDR3 reads TGTGCCAGCAGTTTCCCGACATTTGACAATCAGCCCCAGCATTTT.

The chain recombines TRBV2 with TRBJ2-5; 11 nucleotides match TRBD1. Germline CDR1 reads SNHLY; CDR2 reads FYNNEI. Losses at the gene ends were 6 bases for V and 5 bases for J; bases not matched to a gene: 5. The CDR3 is 14 residues long. CDR3 coding DNA: TGTGCCAGCAGGGGGACAGGGGGGACGGAGACCCAGTACTTC. This encodes CASRGTGGTETQYF. Based on the CDR3 plus reference TRBV2 and TRBJ2-5, the full variable domain is EPEVTQTPSHQVTQMGQEVILRCVPISNHLYFYWYRQILGQKVEFLVSFYNNEISEKSEIFDDQFSVERPDGSNFTLKIRSTKLEDSAMYFCASRGTGGTETQYFGPGTRLLVL.

The V gene is TRBV6-4, the J gene TRBJ1-1; 7 bases fit TRBD1. Trimming took 5 bases from V and 7 from J; bases not matched to a gene: 7. CDR3 length: 13 residues. Germline CDR1 MRHNA, CDR2 SNTAGT. CDR3 region: CASSPDRDSEAFF. The CDR3 DNA sequence: TGTGCCAGCAGTCCCGACCGGGACAGTGAAGCTTTCTTT.

The V and J genes are TRBV19 and TRBJ1-6; TRBD1 matches at 7 bases. Germline V gives CDR1 LNHDA, CDR2 SQIVND (reference sequence). J gave up 7 bases and V 5 bases, and 5 bases lay outside the gene matches. The CDR3 is made up of 14 amino acids. In DNA form, the CDR3 reads TGTGCCAGTAGTCCGGAACAGGGGAATTCACCCCTCCACTTT. The encoded protein is CASSPEQGNSPLHF.

The V call is TRBV7-9, the J call TRBJ2-3; D gene unclear. Trimming shortened V by 3 bases and J by 2 bases, and 12 bases separated the two germline ends. This CDR3 spans 15 amino acids. Germline V gene data show CDR1 as SEHNR and CDR2 as FQNEAQ (reference sequence). CDR3 in DNA: TGTGCCAGCAGCTTTCGAGAGCCCCTCACAGATACGCAGTATTTT. Its protein product is CASSFREPLTDTQYF.

The genes are TRBV7-9 and TRBJ2-7; 9 bases align to TRBD1. J lost 2 bases, V lost 5 bases, and 4 bases had no gene match. The CDR3 has 14 amino acids. The germline V gene has CDR1 SEHNR and CDR2 FQNEAQ (reference sequence). This CDR3 reads CASSPQGAAYEQYF. The CDR3 DNA follows: TGTGCCAGCAGCCCACAGGGGGCCGCCTACGAGCAGTACTTC.

The rearrangement joins TRBV27 to TRBJ2-3; D may be TRBD1 (6 bases). There are 17 residues in the CDR3. Trimming removed 5 bases from V and 6 bases from J, with 24 bases in between. Looked up from germline, CDR1 is MNHEY and CDR2 is SMNVEV (reference sequence). Written as DNA, the CDR3 is TGTGCCAGCAGTCGAGGAACAGGGTACTTTCTAATGGATACGCAGTATTTT. The encoded protein is CASSRGTGYFLMDTQYF.

The rearrangement uses TRBV6-5 and TRBJ1-5; a possible D gene is TRBD1 (6 bases). Germline V gene data show CDR1 as MNHEY and CDR2 as SVGAGI. This CDR3 comprises 15 residues. Trimming took 6 bases from V and 4 from J, leaving 16 bases between them. CDR3 loop: CASSLLGGANQPQHF. Written as DNA, the CDR3 is TGTGCCAGCAGCCTCCTGGGGGGGGCTAATCAGCCCCAGCATTTT.

This chain joins TRBV25-1 and TRBJ2-3, with 7 bases matching TRBD1. The CDR3 extends over 14 amino acids. V trimming: 6 bases; J trimming: 0 bases; junction bases outside the gene matches: 3. From germline, CDR1 is MGHDK and CDR2 SYGVNS. The CDR3 reads CASSGTASTDTQYF. The CDR3 coding sequence is TGTGCCAGCAGCGGGACAGCTAGCACAGATACGCAGTATTTT.